This T cell receptor (beta chain) is drawn from a study of T cells in Graves' hyperthyroidism and ophthalmopathy. Overall study: Peripheral blood sampling occurred at initial diagnosis, before any treatment.

Investigators excluded patients with uncontrolled infection, other autoimmune disease, pregnancy or lactation. It was RNA transcripts that yielded the amplified TCR beta CDR3 regions. RT-PCR in the first round (using the HTBI primer set) targeted the TCR CDR3. From the multiplex PCR reads, TCRdb called clonotypes with MiXCR, one entry per CDR3 protein. The repertoire has about 420,000 distinct CDR3 sequences, roughly 15% of them found once; the top ten carry 5.3%. Germline-derived CDR1 and CDR2 are SGHTS and YDEGEE. CDR3 length: 15 residues. V trimming: 2 bases; J trimming: 1 base; junction bases outside the gene matches: 4.

The sequence came from a woman between 18 and 29 years old with Graves' hyperthyroidism. This sequence joins TRBV5-8 and TRBJ1-1; 8 nucleotides agree with TRBD1. Source material: blood. The CDR3 nucleotides are TGTGCCAGCAGCTTCTACAGGGGGGCGAACACTGAAGCTTTCTTT. Translation: CASSFYRGANTEAFF.